Listed below are T cell receptor beta chains from one sample, sequenced in a study of cytomegalovirus exposure and HLA in healthy donors. Some clones are missing from TCRdb's copy, which holds only in-frame ones; the method was immunoSEQ multiplex PCR. The table includes about 65,000 clones, about 91% detected once. Sequenced sample: PBMCs. Receptor source: a woman between 18 and 29 years old in good health and CMV-seronegative. Both conserved end residues are part of each CDR3. Each record gives: D gene, V gene, J gene, clone size, CDR3 protein, CDR3 DNA. D genes are given only for firm matches. Size is omitted from some rows. Given values are once, few, many or a class for expanded clones.

d_gene: TRBD1
v_gene: TRBV7-9
j_gene: TRBJ1-4
abundance: .
CDR3aa: CASSATGTGNEKLFF
CDR3nt: TGTGCCAGCAGCGCCACCGGGACAGGGAATGAAAAACTGTTTTTT

d_gene: .
v_gene: TRBV28
j_gene: TRBJ1-4
abundance: once
CDR3aa: CASSRDITTNEKLFF
CDR3nt: TGTGCCAGCAGTCGGGACATAACAACTAATGAAAAACTGTTTTTT

d_gene: TRBD2
v_gene: TRBV4-3
j_gene: TRBJ2-2
abundance: .
CDR3aa: CASSQEPAGATGELFF
CDR3nt: TGCGCCAGCAGCCAAGAGCCAGCGGGAGCGACCGGGGAGCTGTTTTTT

d_gene: .
v_gene: TRBV5-6
j_gene: TRBJ2-7
abundance: .
CDR3aa: CASSLTVSEQYF
CDR3nt: TGTGCCAGCAGCTTGACTGTTTCCGAGCAGTACTTC

d_gene: TRBD1
v_gene: TRBV6-1
j_gene: TRBJ2-7
abundance: .
CDR3aa: CASSDRDRTVYEQYF
CDR3nt: TGTGCCAGCAGTGACCGGGACAGGACTGTCTACGAGCAGTACTTC

d_gene: .
v_gene: TRBV7-2
j_gene: TRBJ2-1
abundance: once
CDR3aa: CASTWGILTQNEQFF
CDR3nt: TGTGCCAGCACATGGGGCATTTTAACACAGAATGAGCAGTTCTTC

d_gene: TRBD2
v_gene: TRBV11-2
j_gene: TRBJ2-2
abundance: .
CDR3aa: CASSYGSGGAGELFF
CDR3nt: TGTGCCAGCAGCTATGGGAGTGGGGGGGCCGGGGAGCTGTTTTTT

d_gene: TRBD1
v_gene: TRBV18
j_gene: TRBJ1-1
abundance: .
CDR3aa: CASSLGTGLMNTEAFF
CDR3nt: TGTGCCAGCTCACTCGGGACAGGCCTGATGAACACTGAAGCTTTCTTT

d_gene: .
v_gene: TRBV5-4
j_gene: TRBJ2-2
abundance: .
CDR3aa: CASSLGLSNTGELFF
CDR3nt: TGTGCCAGCAGCTTGGGACTATCGAACACCGGGGAGCTGTTTTTT

d_gene: TRBD1
v_gene: TRBV27
j_gene: TRBJ1-5
abundance: once
CDR3aa: CASSLEGQVNQPQHF
CDR3nt: TGTGCCAGCAGTTTGGAGGGACAGGTAAATCAGCCCCAGCATTTT

d_gene: .
v_gene: TRBV28
j_gene: TRBJ1-4
abundance: .
CDR3aa: CATQAVGEKLFF
CDR3nt: TGTGCCACCCAGGCCGTTGGGGAAAAACTGTTTTTT

d_gene: .
v_gene: TRBV28
j_gene: TRBJ2-2
abundance: medium-sized
CDR3aa: CASSEGDLNTGELFF
CDR3nt: TGTGCCAGCAGTGAGGGTGACCTGAACACCGGGGAGCTGTTTTTT

d_gene: .
v_gene: TRBV2
j_gene: TRBJ1-1
abundance: .
CDR3aa: CASSEAERENTEAFF
CDR3nt: TGTGCCAGCAGTGAGGCTGAGAGGGAGAACACTGAAGCTTTCTTT

d_gene: TRBD2
v_gene: TRBV6-6
j_gene: TRBJ2-2
abundance: .
CDR3aa: CASSLGGAGDAGELFF
CDR3nt: TGTGCCAGCAGCCTGGGGGGAGCGGGGGATGCCGGGGAGCTGTTTTTT

d_gene: .
v_gene: TRBV6-6
j_gene: TRBJ2-2
abundance: .
CDR3aa: CASNNPGLGSGELFF
CDR3nt: TGTGCCAGCAATAACCCGGGACTGGGGAGTGGGGAGCTGTTTTTT

d_gene: TRBD1
v_gene: TRBV6-6
j_gene: TRBJ1-4
abundance: .
CDR3aa: CASSYPGQGNEKLFF
CDR3nt: TGTGCCAGCAGTTACCCAGGACAGGGGAACGAAAAACTGTTTTTT

d_gene: .
v_gene: TRBV18
j_gene: TRBJ2-7
abundance: .
CDR3aa: CASSPTDGGSYEQYF
CDR3nt: TGTGCCAGCTCACCCACAGACGGGGGCTCCTACGAGCAGTACTTC

d_gene: TRBD1
v_gene: TRBV27
j_gene: TRBJ2-3
abundance: .
CDR3aa: CASSTYRGQWDTDTQYF
CDR3nt: TGTGCCAGCAGTACATACAGGGGTCAGTGGGACACAGATACGCAGTATTTT

d_gene: .
v_gene: TRBV28
j_gene: TRBJ1-3
abundance: .
CDR3aa: CASSYAGGEGNTIYF
CDR3nt: TGTGCCAGCAGCTACGCCGGGGGGGAGGGAAACACCATATATTTT